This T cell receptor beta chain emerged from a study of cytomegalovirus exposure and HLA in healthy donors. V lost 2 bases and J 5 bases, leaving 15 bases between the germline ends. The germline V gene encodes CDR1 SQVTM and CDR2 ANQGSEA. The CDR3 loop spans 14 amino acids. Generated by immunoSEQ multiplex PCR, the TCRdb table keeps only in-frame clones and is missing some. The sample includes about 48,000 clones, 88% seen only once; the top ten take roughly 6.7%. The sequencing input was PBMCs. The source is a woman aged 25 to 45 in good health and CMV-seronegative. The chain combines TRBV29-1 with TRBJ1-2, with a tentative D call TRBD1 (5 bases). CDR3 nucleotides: TGCAGCGTTGAACCAGGGATTGGATGGTATGGCTACACCTTC. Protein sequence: CSVEPGIGWYGYTF.